The sequence of this TCR beta chain was determined in a study of cytomegalovirus exposure and HLA in healthy donors (TCRdb year 2017). Context from the whole study: An earlier analysis of roughly 610 of the donors reported about 300 Gb of sequence data and around 100 million unique TCR beta sequences obtained from about 179 million T cells. A later analysis re-examined previously published TCR beta repertoires from just over 650 donors and added high-resolution HLA genotyping to investigate patterns of TCR occurrence. The number of typed donors differed by locus: about 620-640 for A, B, C, DRB1 and DQB1; some 500 for DQA1; approximately 610 for DPA1; and about 450 for DPB1. About 320 gigabases of sequencing data and 80 million or so unique TCR sequences were included in an early release covering several hundred HLA-typed donors. In a later genetic analysis, genome-wide SNP genotypes for about three fifths of the roughly 670 donors were used, and that subset was treated as a discovery cohort. The aim of the study was to test whether cataloging public T cell receptors could identify signatures of past pathogen exposure. Because of strong linkage in the cohort, a few DR-DQ haplotypes were treated as single units for association and clustering. To predict cytomegalovirus infection status, the study brought together high-throughput TCR immunosequencing, statistical association of individual TCRs with disease status, and machine learning. Of the roughly 400 genotyped donors, 81% were placed in the genetic ancestry cluster associated with self-reported Caucasian donors. Donor age, sex, ethnicity and CMV serostatus were compiled alongside the repertoire data. Among around 400 genotyped donors of the cohort, an average of around 250,000 unique TCR beta nucleotide sequences was sequenced per donor, of which roughly 18% were non-productive. An earlier analysis of roughly 600 of the donors used high-throughput TCR beta sequencing to judge whether each TCR beta V gene segment behaved as functional or pseudogenic. All discovery cohort repertoires had been generated using a single sequencing platform. Along with the approximately 620-subject first cohort, a separate validation cohort of approximately 110 different subjects was used. In the later analysis, no new phenotypic data were used to find candidate immune exposures; instead, reliance was placed on TCR beta sequences and their occurrence across donors. Both class I and class II loci were covered by HLA typing, at four-digit resolution. Using immunosequencing, the study profiled T cell repertoires from around 680 subjects and related those repertoires to cytomegalovirus serostatus. General findings and caveats noted by the study authors: The sequencing pipeline was judged likely to have produced a cluster of highly shared sequence variants as a technical artifact. The presence/absence analyses assumed that sequencing depth was roughly uniform across donors, and that assumption may not be true. A later genetic analysis associated a missense DCLRE1C variant with V-gene and J-gene trimming of TCR beta chains, and an independent cohort replicated the association. According to the authors, the approach could potentially be generalized to other disease states and immunological phenotypes. Because the 87-base-pair reads could not distinguish some IMGT-functional V segments, including TRBV6-2 and TRBV6-3, those segments were excluded. A further reported finding was that TCR beta sequences accurately predicted the HLA-A and HLA-B alleles for most subjects in the first cohort. A later analysis found that most CMV-associated TCR beta chains appeared HLA-restricted, with HLA associations seemingly driven largely by CMV exposure. CMV serostatus was the only immune exposure information available for the cohort. A later analysis found that TCR association rates varied across HLA loci, with DRB1 alleles showing the most associated TCRs and HLA-C alleles the fewest. Cytomegalovirus status was reported to be diagnosed by the classifier with high specificity and sensitivity in both the original and validation cohorts. The earlier analysis of nearly 600 of the donors excluded some 15 rarely observed V segments, including chromosome 9 orphons, because counts were too low. In a later analysis, more than 15,000 TCR beta sequences were associated with specific HLA alleles at a false discovery rate of 0.05. When HLA alleles, especially DR and DQ, strongly co-occurred, attributing TCR associations to individual alleles was difficult. Linkage disequilibrium might explain the correlated functional status among segregating V segments, but an unknown experimental factor could not be excluded. Because HLA typing was missing for some donors at each locus, association tests included only the typed subset. A later analysis found that HLA-associated TCR beta chains were more clonally expanded and had lower generation probabilities than equally common non-associated chains. A later analysis reported that several top co-occurrence clusters appeared linked to parvovirus B19, influenza, CMV and Epstein-Barr virus. In vitro tests confirmed that a few of the cytomegalovirus-associated TCR beta chains recognize cytomegalovirus antigens. Most TCR sequences were observed very rarely across donors, whereas some public TCRs were present in many individuals. In a later genetic analysis, fewer N-insertions in productive TCRs were reported among donors in an Asian-associated ancestry cluster than the 666-donor mean. The cohort was sequenced for TCR beta chains only, and without alpha or paired-chain data the features that could be detected were limited. The study gave a list of around 170 TCR beta chains associated with cytomegalovirus. In an earlier analysis of a few hundred of the donors, most TCR beta V segments were observed in productive rearrangements about 90% or about 30% of the time, broadly matching IMGT annotations.

For CDR1 and CDR2, the germline V gene lists LGHNA and YSLEER. Trimming at the junction amounts to 0 bases on V and 0 bases on J, and the germline ends lie 11 bases apart. From the cysteine up to the phenylalanine, the CDR3 has a length of 16 residues. The entry retains the CDR3 DNA only, 48 bases that are in frame from base 1. This clone showed up just once. Its target antigen remains unknown. Base qualities are not recorded, but no much larger clone differs from it by a single base. The cohort comprised around 690 healthy bone marrow donors. At the time of sampling, every cohort member was nominally healthy, though immune exposures that went unrecorded were likely present. The donor tested CMV seronegative, placing the donor among the approximately 400 seronegative members of the cohort. A peripheral blood sample was collected from each donor, and TCR beta sequencing was performed on peripheral blood mononuclear cells. The Qiagen DNeasy Blood Extraction Kit was used to extract genomic DNA from the blood cell samples.

The library was made by the immunoSEQ multiplex PCR assay. A mixture of 60 forward primers for TCR Vbeta segments and 13 reverse primers for TCR Jbeta segments was used in the multiplex PCR. The CDR3 region of rearranged TCR beta genes was amplified from genomic DNA by a multiplex PCR assay. The Illumina HiSeq System was used to sequence the amplified TCR beta libraries as 87-base-pair reads. The study's processing was this. A later analysis tallied 70 million to 100 million unique TCR beta chains across the 700 or so repertoires, and some 12 million of those chains were shared by two or more donors. To remove PCR and sequencing errors, raw reads were error-corrected and collapsed into unique sequences using a nearest-neighbor algorithm that merged closely related sequences. CDR3 sequences were aligned to IMGT reference sequences to assign V, D and J gene segments. For a sequence to be retained, a match of at least six nucleotides to both a V gene segment and a J gene segment was required. Rearrangements were called productive when the CDR3 lacked stop codons and stayed in frame with V and J; all others were non-productive. CDR3 was defined by IMGT convention, running from the second conserved V-encoded cysteine to the conserved J-encoded phenylalanine. Sequences without an unambiguous match to a single V gene segment were excluded from the earlier analysis of about 630 of the donors. An earlier analysis of 587 of the donors called V segments functional above 56.7% productive rearrangements and segregating when the between-donor standard deviation exceeded 5%. To diagnose cytomegalovirus status from the catalog of TCR beta chain sequences, a statistical classification framework was built. In a later analysis, TCR nucleotide sequences were compared against IMGT/GENE-DB human TR gene sequences so that V and J genes could be assigned. Using the TCRdist pipeline, a later analysis assigned CDR3 sequences along with most-parsimonious VDJ recombination scenarios. A later analysis defined each TCR beta chain by its CDR3 amino acid sequence plus V-gene family, and excluded reads lacking a unique V-gene family. A later analysis removed several hundred highly shared, low-generation-probability nucleotide sequences to deal with suspected cross-contamination and a sequencing artifact. In a later analysis, a clonal expansion index for each public chain was calculated from normalized within-repertoire ranks of inferred template counts. In a later analysis, generation probabilities were computed with a VDJ recombination model fitted to out-of-frame rearrangements, and the resulting probabilities were checked against IGoR. In a later analysis, hypergeometric tests were used to score TCR-TCR, TCR-HLA and TCR-CMV co-occurrence, with a repertoire-size bias correction applied to TCR pairs. To estimate false discovery rates, a later analysis permuted the HLA or CMV assignments 20 times. In a later analysis, co-occurring TCRs were grouped using DBSCAN, and TCRdist sequence similarity was added for clustering within HLA-allele-positive subsets. Repertoires with fewer than 30,000 or more than 120,000 public chains were left out of co-occurrence clustering, as were several repertoires with anomalous nucleotide sharing. In its TCRdb copy, this immuneACCESS table keeps in-frame sequences only and misses some clones. Where compared with another copy, unresolved V genes explain less than half of these, and the others have no known cause. V, J and clone size derive from that table, while D and trimming were established from the DNA sequence. In this sample the table shows 100,000 to 150,000 clones, roughly 83% of which occur a single time. Approximately 2% of the sample comes from the top ten.

Sequencing was performed on PBMCs. The TCR sequence derives from a young man in good health and CMV-seronegative. The rearranged segments are TRBV4-3 and TRBJ1-2; no D gene is confidently identified. The CDR3: CASSQESVLANYGYTF. In nucleotide form, the sequence is TGCGCCAGCAGCCAAGAATCCGTGTTAGCTAACTATGGCTACACCTTC.